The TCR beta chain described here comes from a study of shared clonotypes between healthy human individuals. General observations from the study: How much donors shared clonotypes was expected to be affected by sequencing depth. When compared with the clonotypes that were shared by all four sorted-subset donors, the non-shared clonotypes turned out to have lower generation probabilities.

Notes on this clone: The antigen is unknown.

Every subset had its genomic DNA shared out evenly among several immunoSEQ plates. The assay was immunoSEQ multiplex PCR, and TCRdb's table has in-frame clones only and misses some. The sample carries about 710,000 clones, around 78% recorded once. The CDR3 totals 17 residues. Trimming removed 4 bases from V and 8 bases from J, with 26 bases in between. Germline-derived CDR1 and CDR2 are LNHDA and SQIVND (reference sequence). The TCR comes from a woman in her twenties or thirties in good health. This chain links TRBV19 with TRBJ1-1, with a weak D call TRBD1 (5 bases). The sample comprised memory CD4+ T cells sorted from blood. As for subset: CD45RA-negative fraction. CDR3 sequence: CASSRTGRAGRTGEAFF. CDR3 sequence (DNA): TGTGCCAGTAGTAGGACCGGGAGGGCCGGACGAACAGGCGAAGCTTTCTTT.